The 31 T cell receptor beta chains presented below share a single source sample, sequenced in a study of blood T cell repertoires in COVID-19. Using immunoSEQ multiplex PCR, the repertoire was profiled, and TCRdb retains in-frame clones only, with some absent. The data show approximately 130,000 clones, approximately 86% seen once. The sequencing sample was made of peripheral blood. These receptors came from a woman aged 50 to 60 who had recovered from COVID-19.

The chain links TRBV7-3 to TRBJ2-1, with TRBD2 matching over 8 bases. The J segment lost 4 bases and the V segment lost 5 bases, leaving 10 bases of the junction unmatched. Germline-derived CDR1 and CDR2 are SGHTA and FQGTGA. The CDR3 runs 16 residues. The CDR3 reads CASSHDPGGAYNEQFF. The CDR3 nucleotides read TGTGCCAGCAGCCACGACCCCGGGGGGGCGTACAATGAGCAGTTCTTC. Filled out from reference TRBV7-3 and TRBJ2-1, the complete variable domain reads GAGVSQTPSNKVTEKGKYVELRCDPISGHTALYWYRQSLGQGPEFLIYFQGTGAADDSGLPNDRFFAVRPEGSVSTLKIQRTERGDSAVYLCASSHDPGGAYNEQFFGPGTRLTVL.

The chain links TRBV5-6 to TRBJ2-5; 9 nucleotides line up with TRBD1. Trimming at V came to 4 bases and at J to 5 bases, leaving 9 bases not matched to a gene. The CDR3 has 15 amino acids. CDR1 is SGHDT and CDR2 is YYEEEE in the germline V gene. CDR3 residues: CASSALQGARETQYF. As DNA, the CDR3 is TGTGCCAGCAGCGCACTACAGGGGGCGCGGGAGACCCAGTACTTC.

The genes are TRBV11-2 and TRBJ2-7, with 7 bases lining up with TRBD2. Germline V CDR1 and CDR2: SGHAT, FQNNGV. This CDR3 comprises 14 residues. Losses at the gene ends were 1 base for V and 3 bases for J; bases not matched to a gene: 3. The CDR3 DNA reads TGTGCCAGCAGCTTAGTGGGGGGGGTCTACGAGCAGTACTTC. Amino acids: CASSLVGGVYEQYF.

J is TRBJ1-5 and V is TRBV30, with a possible D match to TRBD1 (6 bases). From germline, CDR1 is GTSNPN and CDR2 SVGIG (reference sequence). V was shortened by 3 bases and J by 2 bases, with 17 bases between the two germline ends. The CDR3 loop spans 16 amino acids. The CDR3 region has the DNA TGTGCCTGGAGCGATAAACAGGGTCTTGGCAATCAGCCCCAGCATTTT. This translates into CAWSDKQGLGNQPQHF.

The chain uses TRBV6-5 and TRBJ1-2; D gene ambiguous. Trimming removed 0 bases from V and 2 bases from J, with 13 bases in between. Germline assignment: CDR1 MNHEY and CDR2 SVGAGI. The CDR3 runs 16 residues. This chain's CDR3 is CASSYSPGRRNYGYTF. Here the CDR3 DNA reads TGTGCCAGCAGTTACTCCCCCGGGAGGAGGAACTATGGCTACACCTTC.

This clone showed up just a few times. This chain connects TRBV5-1 to TRBJ2-3; 7 bases align to TRBD2. This CDR3 is built from 16 residues. Trimming removed 2 bases from V and 0 bases from J; junction bases left unmatched: 6. The germline CDR1 and CDR2 sequences are SGHRS and YFSETQ. The CDR3 region is CASSFTSVTSTDTQYF. In DNA form, the CDR3 reads TGCGCCAGCAGCTTTACTAGCGTTACTAGCACAGATACGCAGTATTTT.

The chain links TRBV30 to TRBJ1-4; the D is unclear. The ends were cut back, 2 bases at V and 7 bases at J, with 11 bases in the middle. Germline-derived CDR1 and CDR2 are GTSNPN and SVGIG (reference sequence). CDR3 size: 13 residues. The CDR3 DNA is TGTGCCTGGAGTCGGGCGCGGGGTGAAAAACTGTTTTTT. Its translation: CAWSRARGEKLFF.

The chain combines TRBV2 with TRBJ2-4, with D maybe TRBD2 (6 bases). The CDR3 contains 17 residues. V lost 3 bases and J lost 0, with 15 bases in between. Germline V gene sequence: CDR1 SNHLY, CDR2 FYNNEI. The CDR3 reads CASSEGTQLKAKNIQYF. CDR3 in DNA: TGTGCCAGCAGTGAGGGGACTCAATTAAAAGCCAAAAACATTCAGTACTTC.

This rearrangement joins TRBV6-6 to TRBJ2-5, with a tentative D call TRBD2 (6 bases). Trimming pared 7 bases from V and 5 bases from J, leaving 14 bases between. Germline CDR1 is MNHNY and CDR2 is SVGAGI (reference sequence). This CDR3 is built from 13 residues. In nucleotides, the CDR3 is TGTGCCAGCAATCGTAGGGGACTGGAGACCCAGTACTTC. Translating it yields CASNRRGLETQYF.

The sample holds a few counts of this clone. J is TRBJ2-1 and V is TRBV3-1 (or the pseudogene TRBV3-2); no clear D. There are 11 residues in the CDR3. The germline gives CDR1 LGHDT, CDR2 YNNKEL (reference sequence). The V end lost 0 bases, the J end lost 10 bases, and 4 bases lay between the germline ends. The CDR3 nucleotides read TGTGCCAGCAGCCAAGAGTCGGAGCAGTTCTTC. This encodes CASSQESEQFF.

This clone was detected only once. The chain recombines TRBV4-1 with TRBJ2-7, with 11 positions matching TRBD2. The V and J ends lost 3 bases and 0 bases, in that order; junction bases with no gene match: 4. The germline V gene has CDR1 MGHRA and CDR2 YSYEKL. The CDR3 is 16 residues long. DNA for the CDR3: TGCGCCAGCAGCCAGTCACTAGCGGGGGTCTCCTACGAGCAGTACTTC. Residues: CASSQSLAGVSYEQYF.

The chain is built from TRBV10-1 and TRBJ2-1, with TRBD2 as a possible D gene (6 bases). The ends were cut back, 3 bases at V and 5 bases at J, with 20 bases in the middle. This CDR3 region has 17 residues. CDR1 and CDR2 (germline): WNHNN, SYGVQD (reference sequence). The CDR3 DNA reads as TGCGCCAGCAGTGAAGAATTGGGACTCACGATGAACAATGAGCAGTTCTTC. Amino acid sequence: CASSEELGLTMNNEQFF.

V and J are TRBV9 and TRBJ1-6; D gene unclear. Trimming left V 6 bases short and J 13 bases short, with 17 bases between. This CDR3 comprises 13 residues. Germline values: CDR1 SGDLS, CDR2 YYNGEE. This CDR3 is CASNPGSVGPLHF. As DNA, the CDR3 is TGTGCCAGCAACCCGGGGTCCGTGGGGCCCCTCCACTTT.

The rearrangement uses TRBV7-8 and TRBJ2-1; no definite D call. Trimming left V 4 bases short and J 3 bases short, with 19 bases between. From germline, CDR1 is SGHVS and CDR2 FQNEAQ. The CDR3 is 17 amino acids. The CDR3 DNA reads TGTGCCAGCAGCTCCAGCCGGCTAAGGCGACTCTACAATGAGCAGTTCTTC. This translates into CASSSSRLRRLYNEQFF.

This chain joins TRBV12-3 or TRBV12-4 and TRBJ1-2; D not resolved. Trimming pared 3 bases from V and 3 bases from J, leaving 8 bases between. This CDR3 has 13 amino acids. The CDR3 sequence: CASSFEIDYGYTF. Here the CDR3 DNA reads TGTGCCAGCAGTTTCGAGATTGACTATGGCTACACCTTC.

The genes are TRBV11-2 and TRBJ1-6, with TRBD1 matching 9 bases. The CDR3 has 13 amino acids. Germline trimming cut 5 bases from V and 14 bases from J; bases unmatched to any gene: 7. CDR1 is SGHAT, CDR2 FQNNGV, per germline. CDR3 sequence: CASSAGQGRSLHF. In DNA form, the CDR3 reads TGTGCCAGCAGCGCCGGACAGGGGAGGTCCCTCCACTTT. Based on the CDR3 plus reference TRBV11-2 and TRBJ1-6, the full variable domain is EAGVAQSPRYKIIEKRQSVAFWCNPISGHATLYWYQQILGQGPKLLIQFQNNGVVDDSQLPKDRFSAERLKGVDSTLKIQPAKLEDSAVYLCASSAGQGRSLHFGNGTRLTVT.

This clone has only one observation. V is TRBV19 and J is TRBJ2-5; tentative D call: TRBD2 (7 bases). Deletions cut 4 bases from V and 1 base from J, with 19 bases between. Per germline, CDR1 LNHDA and CDR2 SQIVND (reference sequence). This CDR3 comprises 17 residues. CDR3 sequence (DNA): TGTGCCAGTAGTACGACTCTAGTAGGGGGGGCCCAAGAGACCCAGTACTTC. Translated, it gives CASSTTLVGGAQETQYF.

V and J are TRBV3-1 (or the pseudogene TRBV3-2) and TRBJ2-7; TRBD2 matches at 13 bases. The V segment lost 1 base and the J segment 12 bases; nucleotides outside the gene matches: 9. CDR1 and CDR2 from the germline V gene are LGHDT and YNNKEL (reference sequence). CDR3 length equals 15 residues. As DNA, the CDR3 is TGTGCCAGCAGCCAAGCTTGGACTAGCGGGGGTCGGCGGTACTTC. Translating it yields CASSQAWTSGGRRYF.

Note on this clone: Different DNA sequences within this sample yield the same CDR3. The rearrangement links TRBV30 to TRBJ2-3; D is perhaps TRBD1 (5 bases). Germline CDR1 reads GTSNPN; CDR2 reads SVGIG (reference sequence). The CDR3 runs 13 residues. Deletions cut 0 bases from V and 6 bases from J, with 10 bases between. The CDR3 reads CAWSVRRADTQYF. DNA of the CDR3: TGTGCCTGGAGTGTACGCAGGGCGGATACGCAGTATTTT.

The chain employs TRBV6-6 and TRBJ2-7, with D uncertain. From germline, CDR1 is MNHNY and CDR2 SVGAGI (reference sequence). The CDR3 loop spans 16 amino acids. V lost 1 base and J 2 bases, leaving 15 bases between the germline ends. Here the CDR3 DNA reads TGTGCCAGCAGTTACTTTGGGCAGACAAACACCTACGAGCAGTACTTC. Amino acid sequence: CASSYFGQTNTYEQYF.

The gene calls are TRBV25-1 and TRBJ2-2; the match to TRBD2 covers 8 bases. After removal of 6 bases from V and 5 bases from J, the junction contained 11 bases not matched to a gene. The germline V gene encodes CDR1 MGHDK and CDR2 SYGVNS. The CDR3 is 16 amino acids. The CDR3 protein is CASRPPGLGGTGELFF. Written as DNA, the CDR3 is TGTGCCAGCAGGCCCCCGGGACTAGGAGGTACCGGGGAGCTGTTTTTT.

This clone was observed a single time. The gene calls are TRBV28 and TRBJ1-6, with D maybe TRBD1 (6 bases). The CDR3 extends over 11 amino acids. Trimming removed 6 bases at V and 16 bases at J, with 13 bases between. Germline CDR1 and CDR2: MDHEN and SYDVKM. The CDR3 protein is CASRTGLRLHF. As DNA, the CDR3 is TGTGCCAGCAGGACAGGTCTAAGGCTCCACTTT.

J is TRBJ2-5 and V is TRBV2, with 7 bases matching TRBD2. Germline CDR1 SNHLY, CDR2 FYNNEI. After removal of 2 bases from V and 9 bases from J, the junction contained 12 bases not matched to a gene. This CDR3 contains 15 residues. The CDR3 here is CASSERRAGDPPQYF. The CDR3 coding sequence is TGTGCCAGCAGTGAACGTCGGGCGGGGGATCCCCCCCAGTACTTC.

The chain has TRBV29-1 and TRBJ2-1, with a possible D match to TRBD2 (5 bases). CDR1 is SQVTM, CDR2 ANQGSEA, per germline. Trimming stripped 7 bases from V and 3 bases from J, with 7 bases between. This CDR3 is built from 11 residues. The CDR3 protein is CSAGNYNEQFF. Here the CDR3 DNA reads TGCAGCGCCGGGAACTACAATGAGCAGTTCTTC.

The V gene is TRBV4-2, the J gene TRBJ2-1, with TRBD2 as a possible D gene (5 bases). V lost 0 bases and J 0 bases, leaving 18 bases between the germline ends. The length of the CDR3 is 19 residues. The germline V gene encodes CDR1 LGHNA and CDR2 YNFKEQ. This chain's CDR3 is CASSQDVGSTIGSYNEQFF. Here the CDR3 DNA reads TGTGCCAGCAGCCAAGATGTGGGGAGCACGATAGGCTCCTACAATGAGCAGTTCTTC.

The J gene is TRBJ1-2, the V gene TRBV10-3, with 9 bases lining up with TRBD1. Germline CDR1 and CDR2: ENHRY and SYGVKD. CDR3 size: 13 residues. The V segment lost 8 bases and the J segment 8 bases; nucleotides outside the gene matches: 9. The CDR3 region is CAIAGTGKLGYTF. In nucleotides, the CDR3 is TGTGCCATCGCAGGGACAGGGAAACTGGGCTACACCTTC.

The rearrangement joins TRBV11-3 to TRBJ2-5; a weak D match, TRBD2 (6 bases). The V end was cut by 0 bases, the J end by 4 bases, with 12 bases between. Per germline, CDR1 SGHNT and CDR2 YENEEA. The CDR3 consists of 15 residues. CDR3 residues: CASSLDSMGGETQYF. CDR3 nucleotides: TGTGCCAGCAGCTTAGATAGCATGGGGGGAGAGACCCAGTACTTC. Using reference TRBV11-3 and TRBJ2-5 for the parts outside the CDR3, the full variable domain is EAGVVQSPRYKIIEKKQPVAFWCNPISGHNTLYWYLQNLGQGPELLIRYENEEAVDDSQLPKDRFSAERLKGVDSTLKIQPAELGDSAVYLCASSLDSMGGETQYFGPGTRLLVL.

This clone showed up just once. The chain is built from TRBV9 and TRBJ2-3; the match to TRBD2 covers 9 bases. Germline CDR1 reads SGDLS; CDR2 reads YYNGEE. V lost 4 bases to trimming and J lost 1 base; unmatched junction nucleotides: 7. The CDR3 is 16 residues long. This chain's CDR3 is CASSPLAGMGTDTQYF. CDR3 sequence (DNA): TGTGCCAGCAGCCCGCTAGCGGGAATGGGCACAGATACGCAGTATTTT.

V usage is TRBV5-4 and J usage is TRBJ2-1, with D perhaps matching TRBD1 (6 bases). CDR1 SGHNT and CDR2 YYREEE come from the germline V gene (reference sequence). The CDR3 totals 16 residues. The V end lost 3 bases, the J end lost 0 bases, and 13 bases lay between the germline ends. The CDR3 protein is CASSSGQMSSYNEQFF. The CDR3 DNA reads TGTGCCAGCAGCTCCGGACAGATGAGCTCCTACAATGAGCAGTTCTTC.

The chain uses TRBV4-3 and TRBJ2-1, with 9 bases matching TRBD2. The J segment lost 10 bases and the V segment lost 4 bases, leaving 14 bases of the junction unmatched. Germline CDR1 reads LGHNA; CDR2 reads YSLEER. The CDR3 has 16 residues. CDR3 loop: CASSPLAGAGGAEQFF. CDR3 DNA: TGCGCCAGCAGCCCCTTAGCGGGAGCCGGGGGGGCGGAGCAGTTCTTC.

J is TRBJ1-1 and V is TRBV2, with D possibly being TRBD1 (5 bases). V lost 6 bases and J 6 bases, leaving 14 bases between the germline ends. Germline-derived CDR1 and CDR2 are SNHLY and FYNNEI. CDR3 length: 13 amino acids. The CDR3 protein is CASSRWDSSEAFF. CDR3 bases: TGTGCCAGCAGCCGATGGGACTCATCTGAAGCTTTCTTT.